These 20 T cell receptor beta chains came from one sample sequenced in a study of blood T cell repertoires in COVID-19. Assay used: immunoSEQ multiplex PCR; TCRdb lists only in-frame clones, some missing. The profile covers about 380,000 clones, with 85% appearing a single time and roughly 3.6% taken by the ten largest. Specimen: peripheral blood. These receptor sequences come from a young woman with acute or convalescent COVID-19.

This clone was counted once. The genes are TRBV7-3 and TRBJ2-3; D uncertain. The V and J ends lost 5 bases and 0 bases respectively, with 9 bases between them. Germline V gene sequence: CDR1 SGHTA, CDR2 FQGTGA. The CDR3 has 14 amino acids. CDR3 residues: CASSPRVSTDTQYF. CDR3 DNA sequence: TGTGCCAGCAGCCCCCGGGTGAGCACAGATACGCAGTATTTT.

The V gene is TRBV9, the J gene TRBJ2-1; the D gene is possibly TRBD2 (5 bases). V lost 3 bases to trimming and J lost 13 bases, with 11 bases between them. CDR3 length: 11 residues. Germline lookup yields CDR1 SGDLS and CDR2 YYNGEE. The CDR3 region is CASSAGESQFF. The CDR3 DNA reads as TGTGCCAGCAGCGCCGGGGAAAGTCAGTTCTTC. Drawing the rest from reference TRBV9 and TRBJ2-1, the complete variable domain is DSGVTQTPKHLITATGQRVTLRCSPRSGDLSVYWYQQSLDQGLQFLIQYYNGEERAKGNILERFSAQQFPDLHSELNLSSLELGDSALYFCASSAGESQFFGPGTRLTVL.

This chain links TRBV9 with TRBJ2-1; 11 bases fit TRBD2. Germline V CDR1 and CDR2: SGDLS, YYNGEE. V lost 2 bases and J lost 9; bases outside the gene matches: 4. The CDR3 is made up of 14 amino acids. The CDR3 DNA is TGTGCCAGCAGCGTTAGCGGGAGGGCCGTTGAGCAGTTCTTC. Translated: CASSVSGRAVEQFF. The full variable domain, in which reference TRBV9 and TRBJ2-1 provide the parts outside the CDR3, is DSGVTQTPKHLITATGQRVTLRCSPRSGDLSVYWYQQSLDQGLQFLIQYYNGEERAKGNILERFSAQQFPDLHSELNLSSLELGDSALYFCASSVSGRAVEQFFGPGTRLTVL.

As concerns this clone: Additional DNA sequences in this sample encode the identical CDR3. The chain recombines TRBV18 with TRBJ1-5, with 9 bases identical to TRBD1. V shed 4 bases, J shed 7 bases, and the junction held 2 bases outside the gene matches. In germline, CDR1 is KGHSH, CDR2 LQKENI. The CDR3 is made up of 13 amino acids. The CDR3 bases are TGTGCCAGCTCACTCGACAGGGGGCAGCCCCAGCATTTT. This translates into CASSLDRGQPQHF. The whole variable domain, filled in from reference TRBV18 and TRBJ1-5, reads NAGVMQNPRHLVRRRGQEARLRCSPMKGHSHVYWYRQLPEEGLKFMVYLQKENIIDESGMPKERFSAEFPKEGPSILRIQQVVRGDSAAYFCASSLDRGQPQHFGDGTRLSIL.

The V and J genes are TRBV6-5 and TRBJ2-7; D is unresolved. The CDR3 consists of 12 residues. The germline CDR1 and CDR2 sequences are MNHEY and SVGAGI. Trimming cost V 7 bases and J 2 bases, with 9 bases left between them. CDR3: CASNQITYEQYF. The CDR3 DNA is TGTGCCAGCAACCAGATTACCTACGAGCAGTACTTC.

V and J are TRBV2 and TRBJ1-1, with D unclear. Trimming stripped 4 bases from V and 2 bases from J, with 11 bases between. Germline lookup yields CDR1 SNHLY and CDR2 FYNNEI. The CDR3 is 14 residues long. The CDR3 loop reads CASSVGRDNTEAFF. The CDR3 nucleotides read TGTGCCAGCAGTGTGGGGAGAGATAACACTGAAGCTTTCTTT.

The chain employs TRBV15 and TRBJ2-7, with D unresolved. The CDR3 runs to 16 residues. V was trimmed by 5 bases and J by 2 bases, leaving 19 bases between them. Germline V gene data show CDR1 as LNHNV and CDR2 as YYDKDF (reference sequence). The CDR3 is CATSVRISRIPYEQYF. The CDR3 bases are TGTGCCACCAGCGTGCGGATAAGCCGGATTCCCTACGAGCAGTACTTC. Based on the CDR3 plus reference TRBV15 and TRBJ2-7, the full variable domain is DAMVIQNPRYQVTQFGKPVTLSCSQTLNHNVMYWYQQKSSQAPKLLFHYYDKDFNNEADTPDNFQSRRPNTSFCFLDIRSPGLGDTAMYLCATSVRISRIPYEQYFGPGTRLTVT.

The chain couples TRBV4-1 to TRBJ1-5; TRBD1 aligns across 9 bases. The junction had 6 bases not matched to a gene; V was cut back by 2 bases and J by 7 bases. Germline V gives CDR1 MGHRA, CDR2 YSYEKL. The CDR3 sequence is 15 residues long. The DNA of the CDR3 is TGCGCCAGCAGCCAAACAGGGGGCGCGGAACAGCCCCAGCATTTT. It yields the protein CASSQTGGAEQPQHF.

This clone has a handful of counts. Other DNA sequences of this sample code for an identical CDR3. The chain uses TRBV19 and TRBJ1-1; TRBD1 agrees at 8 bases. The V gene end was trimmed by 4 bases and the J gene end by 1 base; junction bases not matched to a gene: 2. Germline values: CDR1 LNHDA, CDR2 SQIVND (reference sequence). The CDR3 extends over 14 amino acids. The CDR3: CASSSQGANTEAFF. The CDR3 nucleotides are TGTGCCAGTAGTAGTCAGGGGGCGAACACTGAAGCTTTCTTT. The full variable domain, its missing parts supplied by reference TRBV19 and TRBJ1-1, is DGGITQSPKYLFRKEGQNVTLSCEQNLNHDAMYWYRQDPGQGLRLIYYSQIVNDFQKGDIAEGYSVSREKKESFPLTVTSAQKNPTAFYLCASSSQGANTEAFFGQGTRLTVV.

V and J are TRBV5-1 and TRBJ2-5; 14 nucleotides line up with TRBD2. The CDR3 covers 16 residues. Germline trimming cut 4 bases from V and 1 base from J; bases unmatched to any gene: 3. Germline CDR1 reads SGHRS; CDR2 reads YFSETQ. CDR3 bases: TGCGCCAGCAGCCCCGGGACTAGCGGGGGCCAAGAGACCCAGTACTTC. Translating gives CASSPGTSGGQETQYF.

Written as DNA, the CDR3 is TGCAGTGCTAGTAGCGGGACAGGGTCATTCGAGCAGTACTTC. Its translation is CSASSGTGSFEQYF. This rearrangement joins TRBV20-1 to TRBJ2-7; tentatively, D is TRBD1 (9 bases). CDR1 and CDR2 from the germline V gene are DFQATT and SNEGSKA (reference sequence). The CDR3 extends over 14 amino acids. V shed 3 bases and J shed 6 bases, with 18 bases lying between them.

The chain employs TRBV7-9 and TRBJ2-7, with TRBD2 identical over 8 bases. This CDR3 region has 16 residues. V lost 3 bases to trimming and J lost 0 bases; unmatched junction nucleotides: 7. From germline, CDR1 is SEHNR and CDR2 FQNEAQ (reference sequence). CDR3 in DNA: TGTGCCAGCAGCTTTGGGGCGGGGGGAAGCTCCTACGAGCAGTACTTC. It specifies CASSFGAGGSSYEQYF.

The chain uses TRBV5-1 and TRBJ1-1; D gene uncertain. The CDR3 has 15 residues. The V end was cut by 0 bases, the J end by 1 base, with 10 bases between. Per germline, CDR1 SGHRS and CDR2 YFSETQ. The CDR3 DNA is TGCGCCAGCAGCTTGGTACCCGGTGGGAACACTGAAGCTTTCTTT. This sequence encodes CASSLVPGGNTEAFF.

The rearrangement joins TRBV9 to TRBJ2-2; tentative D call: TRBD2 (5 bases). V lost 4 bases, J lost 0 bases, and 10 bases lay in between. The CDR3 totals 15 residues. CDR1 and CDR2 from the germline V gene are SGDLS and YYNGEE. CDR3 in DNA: TGTGCCAGCAGCACCACGGGGACGAACACCGGGGAGCTGTTTTTT. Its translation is CASSTTGTNTGELFF. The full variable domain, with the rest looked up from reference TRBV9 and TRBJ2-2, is DSGVTQTPKHLITATGQRVTLRCSPRSGDLSVYWYQQSLDQGLQFLIQYYNGEERAKGNILERFSAQQFPDLHSELNLSSLELGDSALYFCASSTTGTNTGELFFGEGSRLTVL.

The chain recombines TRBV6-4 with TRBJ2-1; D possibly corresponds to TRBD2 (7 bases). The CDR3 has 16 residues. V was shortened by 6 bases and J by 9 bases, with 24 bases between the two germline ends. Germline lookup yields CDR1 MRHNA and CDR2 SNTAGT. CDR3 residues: CASSGTPAGYPPEQFF. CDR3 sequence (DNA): TGTGCCAGCAGCGGGACACCAGCGGGATATCCCCCTGAGCAGTTCTTC.

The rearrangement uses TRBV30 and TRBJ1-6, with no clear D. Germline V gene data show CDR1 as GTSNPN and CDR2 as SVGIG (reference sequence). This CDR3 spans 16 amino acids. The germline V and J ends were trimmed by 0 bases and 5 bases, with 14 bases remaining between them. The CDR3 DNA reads TGTGCCTGGAGTGTAAGAAAGGCGGGAAATAATTCACCCCTCCACTTT. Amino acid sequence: CAWSVRKAGNNSPLHF.

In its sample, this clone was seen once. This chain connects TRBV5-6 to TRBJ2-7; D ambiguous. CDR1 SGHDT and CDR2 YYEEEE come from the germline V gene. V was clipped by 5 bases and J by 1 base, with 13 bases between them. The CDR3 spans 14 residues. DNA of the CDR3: TGTGCCAGCAGTGAACCTACAGTATCCTACGAGCAGTACTTC. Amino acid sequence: CASSEPTVSYEQYF.

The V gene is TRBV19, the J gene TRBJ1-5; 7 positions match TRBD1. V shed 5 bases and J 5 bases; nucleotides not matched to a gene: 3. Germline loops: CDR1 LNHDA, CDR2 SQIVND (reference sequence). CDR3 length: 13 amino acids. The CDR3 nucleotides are TGTGCCAGTAGTTCCAGGGGGGATCAGCCCCAGCATTTT. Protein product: CASSSRGDQPQHF.

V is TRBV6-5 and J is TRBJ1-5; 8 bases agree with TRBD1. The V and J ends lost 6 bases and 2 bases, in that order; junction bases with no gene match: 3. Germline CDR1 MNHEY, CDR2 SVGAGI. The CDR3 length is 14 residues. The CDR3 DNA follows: TGTGCCAGCAGCCTGGACAGGGGCAATCAGCCCCAGCATTTT. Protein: CASSLDRGNQPQHF.

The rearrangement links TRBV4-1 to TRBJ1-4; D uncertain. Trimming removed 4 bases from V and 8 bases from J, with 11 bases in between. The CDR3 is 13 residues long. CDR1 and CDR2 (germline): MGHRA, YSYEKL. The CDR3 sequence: CASSPGGGEKLFF. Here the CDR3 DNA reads TGCGCCAGCAGCCCAGGAGGAGGGGAAAAACTGTTTTTT.